This TCR beta chain was sequenced in a study of blood T cell repertoires in COVID-19. Study details: The United States, Italy and Spain supplied acute and convalescent COVID-19 samples.

Participants were aged roughly 18 to 90 years, lived in 24 US areas, and enrolled virtually. Clinical history as reported by participants underpinned cohort assignment. Germline V lookup: CDR1 LGHDT, CDR2 YNNKEL (reference sequence). This CDR3 is built from 15 residues. V lost 0 bases and J 6 bases, leaving 14 bases between the germline ends. Original methodology: By means of reference gene primer amplification, nucleated cell counts were estimated. The table came from immunoSEQ multiplex PCR; TCRdb's copy has only in-frame clones and leaves some out. D and trimming come from the DNA, and the V and J calls and clone size come from that table. The sample has about 260,000 clones; about 91% are singletons.

The rearrangement links TRBV3-1 (or the pseudogene TRBV3-2) to TRBJ1-1, with D perhaps TRBD1 (6 bases). This TCR came from a middle-aged woman with acute COVID-19. Input material: PBMCs or T cells enriched from blood (not recorded which). As DNA, the CDR3 is TGTGCCAGCAGCCAAGATGGGGGGGGCAGGTCTGAAGCTTTCTTT. Protein sequence: CASSQDGGGRSEAFF.